This TCR beta chain appears in the sequencing data of a study of PD-1 blockade in classical Hodgkin lymphoma. Profiling relied on immunoSEQ multiplex PCR, and the TCRdb table lists in-frame clones only, not all of them. The table lists 25,000 to 35,000 clones, about 72% of them singletons, with approximately 4% in the top ten. Study-level findings and limits: Nivolumab starters within 1 year of ASCT were excluded. Significant TCR diversity gains by C4D1 occurred in CD4+ but not CD8+ cells. Reported findings placed baseline TCR diversity lower in newly diagnosed patients (compared with healthy donors).

Stated time point: cycle 4 day 1 (C4D1), after 6 weeks of nivolumab. Relapse after autologous stem cell transplantation occurred in every patient, and brentuximab vedotin exposure varied. Germline V gene lookup returns CDR1 MNHEY and CDR2 SMNVEV (reference sequence). The V end lost 3 bases, the J end lost 1 base, and 7 bases lay between the germline ends. CDR3 size: 14 residues. On this clone itself: Its target is unknown.

The chain recombines TRBV27 with TRBJ1-5; D might be TRBD1 (5 bases). This receptor was obtained from a human donor with classical Hodgkin lymphoma. This specimen consisted of peripheral blood mononuclear cells (PBMCs), obtained before the fourth cycle of nivolumab. CDR3 residues: CASSFKGSNQPQHF. CDR3 nucleotide sequence: TGTGCCAGCAGTTTTAAGGGGAGCAATCAGCCCCAGCATTTT.